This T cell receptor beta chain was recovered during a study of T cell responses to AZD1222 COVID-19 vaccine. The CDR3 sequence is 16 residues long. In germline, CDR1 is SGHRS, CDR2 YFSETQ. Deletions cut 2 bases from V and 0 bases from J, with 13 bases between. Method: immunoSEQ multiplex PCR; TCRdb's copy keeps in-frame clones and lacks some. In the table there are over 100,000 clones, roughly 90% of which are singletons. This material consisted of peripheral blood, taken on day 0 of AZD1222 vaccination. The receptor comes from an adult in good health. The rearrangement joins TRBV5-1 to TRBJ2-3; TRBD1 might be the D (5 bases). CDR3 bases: TGCGCCAGCAGCTTATGGGGCGCCCCTAGCACAGATACGCAGTATTTT. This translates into CASSLWGAPSTDTQYF. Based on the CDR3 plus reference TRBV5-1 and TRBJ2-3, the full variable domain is KAGVTQTPRYLIKTRGQQVTLSCSPISGHRSVSWYQQTPGQGLQFLFEYFSETQRNKGNFPGRFSGRQFSNSRSEMNVSTLELGDSALYLCASSLWGAPSTDTQYFGPGTRLTVL.